This TCR beta chain comes out of a study of CD8 T cells in cerebrospinal fluid in Alzheimer's disease. The wider study: Two single-cell methods, plate-based nested PCR and droplet-based sequencing, assessed CSF clonal expansion.

In terms of frequency, this clonotype is large. A neurodegenerative disease comparison group consisted of Parkinson's disease patients. This CDR3 contains 12 residues. The germline CDR1 and CDR2 sequences are MNHEY and SVGEGT. CSF cells were profiled by 10X single-cell V(D)J and 5' expression. TCRdb re-called the 10x single-cell sequencing reads and shows each CDR3 protein once, DNA omitted. This table holds approximately 870 distinct CDR3 sequences. Sequencing was performed on cerebrospinal fluid. The TCR originated in a human donor with Parkinson's disease. This chain connects TRBV6-2 or TRBV6-3 to TRBJ2-1. CDR3 sequence reads: CASSYSSTEQFF.